The 19 T cell receptor beta chains below come from one sample, sequenced in a study of OX40 agonist ivuxolimab in advanced cancers. Sequenced by immunoSEQ multiplex PCR; TCRdb stores in-frame clones only, minus some. The sample includes 35,000 to 45,000 clones, 87% of them seen just once. The sequencing used CD4+ or CD8+ T cells sorted from blood, collected in a trial of the OX40 agonist ivuxolimab. Every receptor here comes from an adult with an advanced solid tumor such as melanoma, head and neck, liver or kidney cancer.

The sample holds one count of this clone. The CDR3 nucleotides read TGTGCCAGCAGTTTATGGGGACAGGGAACAGATACGCAGTATTTT. Its protein product is CASSLWGQGTDTQYF. The chain carries TRBV28 and TRBJ2-3, with 9 bases that match TRBD1. Trimming took 0 bases from V and 3 from J; bases not matched to a gene: 1. The CDR3 extends over 15 amino acids. Per germline, CDR1 MDHEN and CDR2 SYDVKM.

The rearrangement uses TRBV29-1 and TRBJ2-7; 7 bases are a match to TRBD1. The germline CDR1 and CDR2 sequences are SQVTM and ANQGSEA. This CDR3 contains 13 residues. The trim removed 5 bases at V and 1 base at J, leaving 5 bases unmatched. The CDR3 DNA sequence: TGCAGCGTTCGGTCAGGGGGATCCTACGAGCAGTACTTC. Amino acids: CSVRSGGSYEQYF.

This chain links TRBV9 with TRBJ2-1; D is ambiguous. The V gene lost 0 bases and the J gene lost 1 base, with 14 bases spanning the gap. The germline CDR1 and CDR2 sequences are SGDLS and YYNGEE. The CDR3 length is 17 residues. For the CDR3, the DNA is TGTGCCAGCAGCGTAGTTGGGGAAGTTTCGTCCTACAATGAGCAGTTCTTC. Its protein is CASSVVGEVSSYNEQFF. The full variable domain, in which reference TRBV9 and TRBJ2-1 provide the parts outside the CDR3, is DSGVTQTPKHLITATGQRVTLRCSPRSGDLSVYWYQQSLDQGLQFLIQYYNGEERAKGNILERFSAQQFPDLHSELNLSSLELGDSALYFCASSVVGEVSSYNEQFFGPGTRLTVL.

J is TRBJ1-1 and V is TRBV30; D not resolved. Trimming cost V 2 bases and J 4 bases, with 8 bases left between them. This CDR3 contains 12 residues. From germline, CDR1 is GTSNPN and CDR2 SVGIG (reference sequence). The CDR3 loop reads CAWSNLGTEAFF. CDR3 DNA: TGTGCCTGGAGTAATTTGGGCACTGAAGCTTTCTTT. The full variable domain, with the rest looked up from reference TRBV30 and TRBJ1-1, is SQTIHQWPATLVQPVGSPLSLECTVEGTSNPNLYWYRQAAGRGLQLLFYSVGIGQISSEVPQNLSASRPQDRQFILSSKKLLLSDSGFYLCAWSNLGTEAFFGQGTRLTVV.

The genes are TRBV5-4 and TRBJ2-4; perhaps D is TRBD1 or TRBD2 (6 bases each). The V end lost 0 bases, the J end lost 8 bases, and 15 bases lay between the germline ends. The germline V gene has CDR1 SGHNT and CDR2 YYREEE (reference sequence). The CDR3 extends over 15 amino acids. DNA for the CDR3: TGTGCCAGCAGCTTGGCCGGGGGCGGGCTAGACATTCAGTACTTC. This sequence encodes CASSLAGGGLDIQYF.

V and J are TRBV15 and TRBJ1-2, with 9 bases lining up with TRBD1. The CDR3 is 16 amino acids. The germline V gene encodes CDR1 LNHNV and CDR2 YYDKDF (reference sequence). The V and J ends lost 0 bases and 7 bases, in that order; junction bases with no gene match: 9. CDR3 in amino acids: CATSRDLTGGISGYTF. The CDR3 nucleotides read TGTGCCACCAGCAGAGACCTGACAGGGGGAATAAGTGGCTACACCTTC.

V usage is TRBV7-9 and J usage is TRBJ1-4; 8 bases are shared with TRBD1. J gave up 7 bases and V 6 bases, and 7 bases lay outside the gene matches. This CDR3 contains 14 residues. CDR1 is SEHNR, CDR2 FQNEAQ, per germline (reference sequence). The CDR3 DNA reads as TGTGCCAGCAGTACTGGGCAGGGGGCTGAAAAACTGTTTTTT. Translated, it gives CASSTGQGAEKLFF.

This sequence joins TRBV18 and TRBJ2-7, with 7 bases matching TRBD1. This CDR3 region has 16 residues. Germline trimming cut 6 bases from V and 3 bases from J; bases unmatched to any gene: 14. Germline lookup yields CDR1 KGHSH and CDR2 LQKENI. CDR3 residues: CASSSTGLSSFYEQYF. DNA for the CDR3: TGTGCCAGCTCGTCGACAGGGCTATCCTCTTTCTACGAGCAGTACTTC. Drawing the rest from reference TRBV18 and TRBJ2-7, the complete variable domain is NAGVMQNPRHLVRRRGQEARLRCSPMKGHSHVYWYRQLPEEGLKFMVYLQKENIIDESGMPKERFSAEFPKEGPSILRIQQVVRGDSAAYFCASSSTGLSSFYEQYFGPGTRLTVT.

This chain joins TRBV4-1 and TRBJ1-5; TRBD1 matches at 10 bases. CDR1 and CDR2 (germline): MGHRA, YSYEKL. The CDR3 runs 15 residues. Trimming cost V 4 bases and J 6 bases; bases outside gene matches: 6. In DNA, the CDR3 is TGCGCCAGCAGCCCTCGGACAGGGGGGACTCAGCCCCAGCATTTT. Its protein is CASSPRTGGTQPQHF.

The table lists this clone with a count of one. The chain has TRBV4-2 and TRBJ2-5, with a weak D call TRBD1 (5 bases). Germline V lookup: CDR1 LGHNA, CDR2 YNFKEQ. This CDR3 is built from 12 residues. V was trimmed by 4 bases and J by 5 bases, leaving 8 bases between them. The CDR3 sequence: CASSPSGETQYF. The CDR3 DNA reads TGTGCCAGCAGCCCCTCAGGGGAGACCCAGTACTTC.

The chain joins TRBV6-1 to TRBJ2-5; 7 bases map to TRBD1. The ends lost 4 bases at V and 3 bases at J; junction bases unmatched: 5. This CDR3 is built from 14 residues. Germline CDR1 reads MNHNS; CDR2 reads SASEGT. CDR3 loop: CASSVGDSKETQYF. In nucleotides, the CDR3 is TGTGCCAGCAGTGTAGGGGACAGCAAAGAGACCCAGTACTTC.

The chain is built from TRBV2 and TRBJ2-7; unclear D gene. This CDR3 is 16 amino acids long. Germline values: CDR1 SNHLY, CDR2 FYNNEI. Trimming stripped 2 bases from V and 0 bases from J, with 14 bases between. The CDR3 DNA sequence: TGTGCCAGCAGTGAAAGTCCGGTCGTTACCTCCTACGAGCAGTACTTC. Translated, it gives CASSESPVVTSYEQYF.

The gene calls are TRBV11-1 and TRBJ2-5, with unresolved D. CDR3 size: 13 residues. Per the germline V gene, CDR1 is SGHAT and CDR2 is FQDESV (reference sequence). Trimming removed 1 base from V and 5 bases from J, with 8 bases in between. The DNA for the CDR3 is TGTGCCAGCAGCTTAGAAGTTGGGGAGACCCAGTACTTC. Its protein is CASSLEVGETQYF.

The rearrangement links TRBV5-4 to TRBJ2-7; perhaps TRBD1 as D (7 bases). The CDR3 spans 16 residues. CDR1 is SGHNT, CDR2 YYREEE, per germline (reference sequence). Trimming took off 4 bases at V and 3 bases at J, with 20 bases between the two ends. CDR3 in amino acids: CASSPGGSDIFYEQYF. The CDR3 bases are TGTGCCAGCAGCCCAGGGGGGTCAGATATATTCTACGAGCAGTACTTC.

V gene TRBV10-3 combines with J gene TRBJ2-6; maybe TRBD1 (7 bases). Deletions cut 3 bases from V and 0 bases from J, with 12 bases between. The CDR3 runs 17 residues. Per the germline V gene, CDR1 is ENHRY and CDR2 is SYGVKD. CDR3 in amino acids: CAISDQGGSSGANVLTF. Written as DNA, the CDR3 is TGTGCCATCAGTGATCAGGGGGGCTCCTCTGGGGCCAACGTCCTGACTTTC.

The chain couples TRBV4-2 to TRBJ2-7, with 9 bases lining up with TRBD1. Losses at the gene ends were 1 base for V and 5 bases for J; bases not matched to a gene: 6. The CDR3 sequence is 15 residues long. Per germline, CDR1 LGHNA and CDR2 YNFKEQ. The CDR3 loop reads CASSQGTGERNEQYF. The CDR3 bases are TGTGCCAGCAGCCAAGGGACAGGGGAAAGGAACGAGCAGTACTTC.

This sequence joins TRBV11-2 and TRBJ2-1; 7 nucleotides agree with TRBD2. Germline loops: CDR1 SGHAT, CDR2 FQNNGV. The CDR3 is 15 amino acids. Trimming cost V 5 bases and J 0 bases; bases outside gene matches: 4. CDR3 loop: CASSPREYSYNEQFF. The CDR3 coding sequence is TGTGCCAGCAGCCCGCGGGAGTACTCCTACAATGAGCAGTTCTTC.

The chain links TRBV5-6 to TRBJ2-7; no clear D. CDR3 length: 16 amino acids. Trimming left V 0 bases short and J 0 bases short, with 13 bases between. Per germline, CDR1 SGHDT and CDR2 YYEEEE. CDR3 coding DNA: TGTGCCAGCAGCTTGGGGTCGGCAAGCCTCTCCTACGAGCAGTACTTC. It specifies CASSLGSASLSYEQYF.

The CDR3 nucleotides are TGTGCCAGCAGTTCGGGACCGACCTCTGGAAACACCATATATTTT. Encoded protein: CASSSGPTSGNTIYF. The rearrangement uses TRBV27 and TRBJ1-3, with a tentative D call TRBD1 (5 bases). The CDR3 covers 15 residues. Looked up from germline, CDR1 is MNHEY and CDR2 is SMNVEV (reference sequence). Trimming removed 4 bases from V and 0 bases from J, with 10 bases in between.